Listed below are T cell receptor beta chains from one sample, sequenced in a study of shared clonotypes between healthy human individuals. Only in-frame clones appear in the TCRdb table, and some are missing; sequencing was by immunoSEQ multiplex PCR. This table holds some 2.1 million clones, 93% found once. The sample was naive CD8+ T cells from PBMCs. These receptors all come from a young man in good health. Some clones in this sample may be carry-over from other donors' samples. CDR3s include the opening cysteine and the closing phenylalanine or tryptophan. D genes are given only for firm matches. Expanded clones get a size class; other rows say once, few or many, or leave the size out.

V	J	size	D	CDR3	DNA
TRBV10-3	TRBJ2-1	-	TRBD2	CAITLTSGNVNEQFF	TGTGCCATCACCCTGACTAGCGGGAACGTGAATGAGCAGTTCTTC
TRBV25-1	TRBJ1-6	once	-	CASSGQSSYNSPLHF	TGTGCCAGCAGTGGTCAGAGCTCCTATAATTCACCCCTCCACTTT
TRBV9	TRBJ2-7	-	-	CASSVEGVAGPYEQYF	TGTGCCAGCAGCGTAGAGGGGGTGGCGGGACCCTACGAGCAGTACTTC
TRBV30	TRBJ2-7	once	-	CASSEVGSSYEQYF	TGTGCCTCCTCCGAAGTGGGGAGCTCCTACGAGCAGTACTTC
TRBV5-1	TRBJ2-7	-	TRBD2	CASSWKATSGSSYEQYF	TGCGCCAGCAGCTGGAAGGCGACTAGCGGGAGCTCCTACGAGCAGTACTTC
TRBV13	TRBJ2-3	once	TRBD2	CASSPEGLAGGPGTQYF	TGTGCCAGCAGCCCGGAGGGGTTAGCGGGAGGGCCTGGTACGCAGTATTTT
TRBV6-1	TRBJ1-1	-	-	CASSEGPGMNTEAFF	TGTGCCAGCAGTGAAGGCCCGGGTATGAACACTGAAGCTTTCTTT
TRBV11-2	TRBJ2-1	-	TRBD2	CASTLGTSGSNEQFF	TGTGCCAGCACCCTTGGGACTAGCGGGAGCAATGAGCAGTTCTTC
TRBV25-1	TRBJ2-7	few	-	CASSGSYEQYF	TGTGCCAGCAGTGGGTCCTACGAGCAGTACTTC
TRBV5-1	TRBJ2-1	-	-	CASSLGAELLAISYNEQFF	TGCGCCAGCAGCTTGGGAGCGGAACTTCTAGCGATCTCCTACAATGAGCAGTTCTTC
TRBV27	TRBJ2-7	-	-	CASSLRGRSLYEQYF	TGTGCCAGCAGTTTAAGGGGCCGTTCCCTCTACGAGCAGTACTTC
TRBV27	TRBJ2-5	-	TRBD2	CASSPIFLAGYQETQYF	TGTGCCAGCAGCCCCATCTTCCTAGCGGGATACCAAGAGACCCAGTACTTC
TRBV7-9	TRBJ2-1	-	TRBD2	CASSPRTSGSGNEQFF	TGTGCCAGCAGCCCCCGGACTAGCGGGAGTGGCAATGAGCAGTTCTTC
TRBV7-9	TRBJ2-7	-	-	CASRSNRGEQYF	TGTGCCAGCAGATCAAATCGGGGGGAGCAGTACTTC
TRBV6-5	TRBJ2-7	-	-	CASSYSQQTYEQYF	TGTGCCAGCAGTTACTCGCAGCAAACCTACGAGCAGTACTTC
TRBV2	TRBJ2-7	-	TRBD2	CASSAGLAGGEYEQYF	TGTGCCAGCAGTGCGGGACTAGCGGGAGGGGAATACGAGCAGTACTTC
TRBV27	TRBJ1-3	-	-	CASSPNGNTIYF	TGTGCCAGCAGTCCGAACGGGAACACCATATATTTT
TRBV27	TRBJ2-3	-	TRBD2	CASSLGSGRTDTQYF	TGTGCCAGCAGTTTAGGTAGCGGGAGAACAGATACGCAGTATTTT
TRBV27	TRBJ1-1	-	-	CASRAGTNTEAFF	TGTGCCAGCAGGGCTGGGACGAACACTGAAGCTTTCTTT
TRBV28	TRBJ2-3	-	TRBD2	CASSPWTSGEDLTDTQYF	TGTGCCAGCAGTCCGTGGACTAGCGGTGAAGACCTCACAGATACGCAGTATTTT
TRBV7-9	TRBJ2-1	-	-	CASSLVDGEDRGTYNEQFF	TGTGCCAGCAGCTTAGTCGACGGAGAAGATCGCGGGACTTACAATGAGCAGTTCTTC
TRBV7-9	TRBJ1-1	few	-	CASSLADRLNTEAFF	TGTGCCAGCAGCTTAGCGGACAGACTGAACACTGAAGCTTTCTTT
TRBV29-1	TRBJ2-3	-	-	CSGRGIGTDTQYF	TGCAGCGGGAGGGGGATCGGCACAGATACGCAGTATTTT
TRBV27	TRBJ2-7	-	TRBD1	CASSANRGPYEQYF	TGTGCCAGCAGTGCTAACAGGGGCCCCTACGAGCAGTACTTC
TRBV27	TRBJ1-1	-	TRBD1	CASSLTGGTEAFF	TGTGCCAGCAGTCTCACAGGGGGAACTGAAGCTTTCTTT
TRBV30	TRBJ2-1	-	-	CAWNDGSSYNEQFF	TGTGCCTGGAATGACGGGTCTTCCTACAATGAGCAGTTCTTC
TRBV5-1	TRBJ2-2	-	-	CASSLARGDSNTGELFF	TGCGCCAGCAGCTTGGCTAGGGGGGACTCGAACACCGGGGAGCTGTTTTTT
TRBV19	TRBJ2-5	-	-	CASSMGGLQETQYF	TGTGCCAGTAGTATGGGCGGACTCCAAGAGACCCAGTACTTC
TRBV7-2	TRBJ2-1	once	TRBD2	CASSLAIRLAGRGNEQFF	TGTGCCAGCAGCTTAGCGATCAGACTAGCGGGAAGGGGCAATGAGCAGTTCTTC
TRBV30	TRBJ1-6	-	-	CAWRTDYNSPLHF	TGTGCCTGGAGAACGGACTATAATTCACCCCTCCACTTT